This T cell receptor beta chain was identified in a study of T cell responses to AZD1222 COVID-19 vaccine. The study's findings and limits: Most donors were white British, females outnumbered males, and clonal diversity was possibly underestimated.

Profiled with immunoSEQ multiplex PCR; TCRdb holds only in-frame clones, not every one. This table holds approximately 13,000 clones, under 90% found once. CDR3 length: 12 residues. The germline CDR1 and CDR2 sequences are GTSNPN and SVGIG (reference sequence). Trimming removed 0 bases from V and 4 bases from J, with 4 bases in between. Details on this clone: What it binds is not known.

This sequence originates from an adult who received the AZD1222 COVID-19 vaccine. Sequencing was performed on peripheral blood, taken 28 days after the second AZD1222 dose. The chain carries TRBV30 and TRBJ1-3; no definite D call. The CDR3 loop reads CAWSVGGNTIYF. DNA of the CDR3: TGTGCCTGGAGTGTAGGAGGAAACACCATATATTTT.